The 2 T cell receptor beta chains in this list originate from one sample, sequenced in a study of shared clonotypes between healthy human individuals (dated by TCRdb to the early 2020s). The library came from the immunoSEQ multiplex PCR assay. Here the immuneACCESS table is served through TCRdb, limited to in-frame sequences with V and J called. Missing clones are a known gap in these copies; in checked studies unresolved V genes cover under half, and the rest lacks a known reason. The sample table shows a few million clones, and roughly 93% are seen once. About 0.41% of the sample comes from the top ten. The sequenced sample was naive CD4+ T cells from PBMCs. The sample's cell subset or site label, in plain terms: CD45RA+ positively selected. The receptors were sampled from a man in his late teens or twenties in good health. Some clones in this sample may be carry-over from other donors' samples.

V is TRBV6-5 and J is TRBJ1-1, with no clear D. V dropped 4 bases and J dropped 3 bases, with 9 bases sitting between them. Germline CDR1 and CDR2: MNHEY and SVGAGI. CDR3 length: 13 amino acids. Here the CDR3 reads CASSFNRYTEAFF. The DNA of the CDR3 is TGTGCCAGCAGTTTCAACAGATACACTGAAGCTTTCTTT.

V and J are TRBV27 and TRBJ2-7; weak D call: TRBD1 (5 bases). The CDR3 contains 14 residues. Trimming took 3 bases from V and 2 from J, leaving 11 bases between them. Germline CDR1 reads MNHEY; CDR2 reads SMNVEV (reference sequence). The CDR3 reads CASSFKGIAYEQYF. The CDR3, as DNA: TGTGCCAGCAGTTTTAAGGGGATCGCCTACGAGCAGTACTTC.